The sequence of this T cell receptor (beta chain) was determined in a study of glioma-infiltrating T cells after dendritic cell vaccination. The study, taken as a whole, reports: No direct clonality-survival link was found; a diverse polyclonal response may matter.

The ends were cut back, 0 bases at V and 3 bases at J, with 17 bases in the middle. The CDR3 has 17 amino acids. The germline V gene has CDR1 LNHNV and CDR2 YYDKDF (reference sequence). Clones were sequenced by immunoSEQ multiplex PCR, and TCRdb holds only the in-frame ones, with some missing. The sample shows tens of thousands of clones, around 85% of them seen only once. To note about this clone: Its specificity is unknown.

The sequence was collected from a human donor with glioblastoma. The J gene is TRBJ1-2, the V gene TRBV15; D gene ambiguous. This sample comprised blood, obtained before dendritic cell vaccination. Here the CDR3 reads CATSRDASGVSYYGYTF. As DNA, the CDR3 is TGTGCCACCAGCAGAGATGCGTCGGGAGTAAGCTACTATGGCTACACCTTC. The full variable domain, rest sourced from reference TRBV15 and TRBJ1-2, is DAMVIQNPRYQVTQFGKPVTLSCSQTLNHNVMYWYQQKSSQAPKLLFHYYDKDFNNEADTPDNFQSRRPNTSFCFLDIRSPGLGDTAMYLCATSRDASGVSYYGYTFGSGTRLTVV.